The rows below give T cell receptor beta chains drawn from one sample of a study of blood T cell repertoires in COVID-19. TCRdb's copy holds only in-frame clones and misses some; the assay was immunoSEQ multiplex PCR. The table includes 350,000 or so clones, about 90% detected once. Sequencing was done on a sample of PBMCs or T cells enriched from blood (not recorded which). The receptor set was obtained from a woman aged 30 to 39 who had recovered from COVID-19. CDR3s include the opening cysteine and the closing phenylalanine or tryptophan. The order of the fields is clone size, D gene, V gene, J gene, CDR3 protein, CDR3 DNA. The D gene is left open where the match is weak. Clone size is given for some rows only: seen once, a few or many times, or a class if the clone is expanded.

abundance: .
d_gene: TRBD1
v_gene: TRBV7-2
j_gene: TRBJ1-2
CDR3aa: CASSSNRGQGYGYTF
CDR3nt: TGTGCCAGCAGCTCTAACAGGGGGCAGGGGTATGGCTACACCTTC

abundance: once
d_gene: .
v_gene: TRBV4-3
j_gene: TRBJ1-2
CDR3aa: CASSQPSGGTDYGYTF
CDR3nt: TGCGCCAGCAGCCAACCGTCGGGGGGGACCGACTATGGCTACACCTTC

abundance: .
d_gene: .
v_gene: TRBV3-1/TRBV3-2
j_gene: TRBJ2-6
CDR3aa: CASSMKTPGANVLTF
CDR3nt: TGTGCCAGCAGCATGAAGACTCCTGGGGCCAACGTCCTGACTTTC

abundance: .
d_gene: .
v_gene: TRBV6-1
j_gene: TRBJ1-2
CDR3aa: CASSEASWGPLGYTF
CDR3nt: TGTGCCAGCAGTGAGGCCAGTTGGGGGCCCCTCGGCTACACCTTC

abundance: .
d_gene: .
v_gene: TRBV21-1
j_gene: TRBJ1-5
CDR3aa: CASAYRGQGASQPQHF
CDR3nt: TGTGCCAGCGCCTACCGAGGACAGGGGGCTAGTCAGCCCCAGCATTTT

abundance: once
d_gene: .
v_gene: TRBV5-1
j_gene: TRBJ1-1
CDR3aa: CASSRERTEAFF
CDR3nt: TGCGCCAGCTCCCGAGAGCGGACTGAAGCTTTCTTT

abundance: few
d_gene: TRBD1
v_gene: TRBV15
j_gene: TRBJ2-2
CDR3aa: CATSRETGGTGELFF
CDR3nt: TGTGCCACCAGCAGAGAAACAGGGGGCACCGGGGAGCTGTTTTTT

abundance: .
d_gene: .
v_gene: TRBV7-9
j_gene: TRBJ2-2
CDR3aa: CASSLGGPKGELFF
CDR3nt: TGTGCCAGCAGCTTAGGGGGGCCGAAGGGGGAGCTGTTTTTT

abundance: once
d_gene: .
v_gene: TRBV6-5
j_gene: TRBJ1-6
CDR3aa: CVTRREGVGSPLHF
CDR3nt: TGTGTCACACGAAGGGAGGGGGTAGGGTCACCCCTCCACTTT

abundance: .
d_gene: .
v_gene: TRBV4-1
j_gene: TRBJ1-5
CDR3aa: CASSQAEISNQPQHF
CDR3nt: TGCGCCAGCAGCCAAGCAGAAATTAGCAATCAGCCCCAGCATTTT

abundance: .
d_gene: .
v_gene: TRBV19
j_gene: TRBJ2-4
CDR3aa: CASSESNIQYF
CDR3nt: TGTGCCAGTAGTGAGTCAAACATTCAGTACTTC

abundance: .
d_gene: TRBD1
v_gene: TRBV12-3/TRBV12-4
j_gene: TRBJ1-6
CDR3aa: CQGQGACYSPLHF
CDR3nt: TGCCAAGGGCAGGGGGCTTGCTATTCACCCCTCCACTTT

abundance: .
d_gene: TRBD1
v_gene: TRBV28
j_gene: TRBJ1-3
CDR3aa: CASSPGQGGNTIYF
CDR3nt: TGTGCCAGCAGCCCGGGACAGGGAGGTAACACCATATATTTT

abundance: once
d_gene: TRBD1
v_gene: TRBV7-6
j_gene: TRBJ1-2
CDR3aa: CASSLGTGGPYGYTF
CDR3nt: TGTGCCAGCAGCTTAGGTACAGGGGGGCCGTATGGCTACACCTTC

abundance: .
d_gene: TRBD1
v_gene: TRBV28
j_gene: TRBJ2-7
CDR3aa: CASSRSTGGYLYEQYF
CDR3nt: TGTGCCAGCAGTCGATCGACAGGGGGCTATCTCTACGAGCAGTACTTC

abundance: .
d_gene: TRBD1
v_gene: TRBV10-1
j_gene: TRBJ2-3
CDR3aa: CASSDTDRGPGDTQYF
CDR3nt: TGCGCCAGCAGTGATACTGACAGGGGTCCCGGCGATACGCAGTATTTT

abundance: .
d_gene: .
v_gene: TRBV9
j_gene: TRBJ1-1
CDR3aa: CASTVGGRDTEAFF
CDR3nt: TGTGCCAGCACCGTCGGGGGGCGCGACACTGAAGCTTTCTTT

abundance: .
d_gene: .
v_gene: TRBV5-5
j_gene: TRBJ2-6
CDR3aa: CASSGQGPGANVLTF
CDR3nt: TGTGCCAGCAGCGGGCAGGGGCCCGGGGCCAACGTCCTGACTTTC

abundance: .
d_gene: TRBD1
v_gene: TRBV6-5
j_gene: TRBJ2-7
CDR3aa: CASSRGQGSYEQYF
CDR3nt: TGTGCCAGCAGTCGTGGACAGGGGTCTTACGAGCAGTACTTC

abundance: .
d_gene: .
v_gene: TRBV20-1
j_gene: TRBJ1-3
CDR3aa: CSASRTRGGPGNTIYF
CDR3nt: TGCAGTGCTAGTAGAACCAGAGGAGGCCCAGGAAACACCATATATTTT

abundance: .
d_gene: TRBD1
v_gene: TRBV30
j_gene: TRBJ1-6
CDR3aa: CAWSALPGTVNSPLHF
CDR3nt: TGTGCCTGGAGCGCTTTGCCGGGGACAGTTAATTCACCCCTCCACTTT

abundance: .
d_gene: .
v_gene: TRBV5-4
j_gene: TRBJ1-5
CDR3aa: CASSLSQGVGNQPQHF
CDR3nt: TGTGCCAGCAGCTTGTCCCAGGGCGTTGGCAATCAGCCCCAGCATTTT

abundance: .
d_gene: TRBD1
v_gene: TRBV6-6
j_gene: TRBJ1-5
CDR3aa: CASSPIPGTGWGSNQPQHF
CDR3nt: TGTGCCAGCAGTCCAATACCCGGGACAGGGTGGGGTAGCAATCAGCCCCAGCATTTT

abundance: few
d_gene: TRBD2
v_gene: TRBV4-1
j_gene: TRBJ2-1
CDR3aa: CASSQGGTSGVYNEQFF
CDR3nt: TGCGCCAGCAGCCAAGGTGGGACTAGCGGGGTTTACAATGAGCAGTTCTTC

abundance: .
d_gene: TRBD2
v_gene: TRBV7-2
j_gene: TRBJ2-7
CDR3aa: CASSPSGGSRHEQYF
CDR3nt: TGTGCCAGCAGCCCAAGCGGGGGTTCGAGGCACGAGCAGTACTTC

abundance: .
d_gene: TRBD1
v_gene: TRBV7-8
j_gene: TRBJ1-3
CDR3aa: CASSPRQGTTGNTIYF
CDR3nt: TGTGCCAGCAGCCCTCGACAGGGGACGACTGGAAACACCATATATTTT

abundance: few
d_gene: .
v_gene: TRBV2
j_gene: TRBJ1-2
CDR3aa: CASSGALGYTF
CDR3nt: TGTGCCAGCAGTGGGGCCTTGGGCTACACCTTC

abundance: .
d_gene: .
v_gene: TRBV7-2
j_gene: TRBJ1-1
CDR3aa: CASNPGMNTEAFF
CDR3nt: TGTGCCAGCAATCCGGGGATGAACACTGAAGCTTTCTTT

abundance: .
d_gene: TRBD1
v_gene: TRBV27
j_gene: TRBJ2-7
CDR3aa: CASSWAPGTGAYEQYF
CDR3nt: TGTGCCAGCAGTTGGGCTCCCGGGACAGGGGCCTACGAGCAGTACTTC

abundance: once
d_gene: TRBD1
v_gene: TRBV5-1
j_gene: TRBJ1-2
CDR3aa: CASSLQGELNYGYTF
CDR3nt: TGCGCCAGCAGCTTACAGGGGGAACTGAACTATGGCTACACCTTC

abundance: .
d_gene: TRBD2
v_gene: TRBV5-1
j_gene: TRBJ2-2
CDR3aa: CASSPRTSGGSGELFF
CDR3nt: TGCGCCAGCAGCCCCCGGACTAGCGGGGGATCCGGGGAGCTGTTTTTT

abundance: .
d_gene: TRBD2
v_gene: TRBV2
j_gene: TRBJ2-1
CDR3aa: CASAASGGRYNEQFF
CDR3nt: TGTGCCAGTGCGGCTAGCGGGGGGCGATACAATGAGCAGTTCTTC

abundance: .
d_gene: TRBD2
v_gene: TRBV10-3
j_gene: TRBJ2-7
CDR3aa: CAIRSSGGAAYEQYF
CDR3nt: TGTGCCATCAGGTCAAGCGGGGGGGCCGCATACGAGCAGTACTTC

abundance: .
d_gene: TRBD1
v_gene: TRBV10-2
j_gene: TRBJ1-6
CDR3aa: CASSAPLVGGAYNSPLHF
CDR3nt: TGCGCCAGCAGCGCCCCGCTGGTAGGGGGCGCCTATAATTCACCCCTCCACTTT

abundance: .
d_gene: .
v_gene: TRBV28
j_gene: TRBJ2-7
CDR3aa: CASSSPRTTSYEQYF
CDR3nt: TGTGCCAGCAGCAGTCCTAGGACTACTTCGTACGAGCAGTACTTC

abundance: .
d_gene: .
v_gene: TRBV28
j_gene: TRBJ1-2
CDR3aa: CASSLGGRGGYTF
CDR3nt: TGTGCCAGCAGTTTAGGGGGCCGGGGAGGCTACACCTTC

abundance: .
d_gene: TRBD1
v_gene: TRBV7-8
j_gene: TRBJ1-5
CDR3aa: CASSLKGGQGLRNQPQHF
CDR3nt: TGTGCCAGCAGCTTAAAGGGGGGACAGGGCCTAAGAAATCAGCCCCAGCATTTT

abundance: .
d_gene: TRBD1
v_gene: TRBV7-9
j_gene: TRBJ2-3
CDR3aa: CASSLDAESGTGGPDTQYF
CDR3nt: TGTGCCAGCAGCTTAGATGCAGAGTCCGGGACAGGCGGTCCCGATACGCAGTATTTT

abundance: .
d_gene: .
v_gene: TRBV4-2
j_gene: TRBJ2-2
CDR3aa: CASRPASRDTGELFF
CDR3nt: TGTGCCAGCAGACCTGCGTCGAGGGACACCGGGGAGCTGTTTTTT

abundance: .
d_gene: TRBD2
v_gene: TRBV7-9
j_gene: TRBJ2-7
CDR3aa: CASSPSGGPYEQYF
CDR3nt: TGTGCCAGCAGCCCGTCGGGGGGACCCTACGAGCAGTACTTC

abundance: .
d_gene: .
v_gene: TRBV30
j_gene: TRBJ2-7
CDR3aa: CAWYTGYEQYF
CDR3nt: TGTGCCTGGTATACAGGGTACGAGCAGTACTTC

abundance: .
d_gene: .
v_gene: TRBV18
j_gene: TRBJ2-5
CDR3aa: CASSPPSLSTQYF
CDR3nt: TGTGCCAGCTCACCCCCTAGTCTTTCGACCCAGTACTTC